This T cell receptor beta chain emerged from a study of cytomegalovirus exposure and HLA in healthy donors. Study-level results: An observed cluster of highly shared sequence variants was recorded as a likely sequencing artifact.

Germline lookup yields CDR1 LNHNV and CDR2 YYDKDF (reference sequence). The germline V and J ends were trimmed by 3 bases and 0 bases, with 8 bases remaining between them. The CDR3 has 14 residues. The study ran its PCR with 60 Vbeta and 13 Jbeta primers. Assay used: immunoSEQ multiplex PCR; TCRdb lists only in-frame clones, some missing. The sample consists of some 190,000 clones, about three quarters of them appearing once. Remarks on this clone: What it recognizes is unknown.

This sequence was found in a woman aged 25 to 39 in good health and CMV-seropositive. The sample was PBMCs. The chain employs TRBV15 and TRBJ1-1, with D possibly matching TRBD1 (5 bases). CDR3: CATSRDTLNTEAFF. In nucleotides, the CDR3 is TGTGCCACCAGCAGGGACACATTGAACACTGAAGCTTTCTTT.